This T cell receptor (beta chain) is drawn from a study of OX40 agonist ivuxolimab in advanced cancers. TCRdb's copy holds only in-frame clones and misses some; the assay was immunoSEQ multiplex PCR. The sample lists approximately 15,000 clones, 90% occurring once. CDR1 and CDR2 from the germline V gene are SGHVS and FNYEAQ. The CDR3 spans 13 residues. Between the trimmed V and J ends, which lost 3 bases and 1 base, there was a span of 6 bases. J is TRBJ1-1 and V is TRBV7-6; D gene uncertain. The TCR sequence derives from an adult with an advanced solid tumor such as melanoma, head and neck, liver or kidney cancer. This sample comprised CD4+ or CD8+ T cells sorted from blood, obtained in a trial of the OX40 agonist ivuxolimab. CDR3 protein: CASSFQQNTEAFF. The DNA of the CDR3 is TGTGCCAGCAGCTTCCAGCAGAACACTGAAGCTTTCTTT.